This T cell receptor beta chain appears in the sequencing data of a study of cytomegalovirus exposure and HLA in healthy donors. PCR primers comprised 60 Vbeta and 13 Jbeta primers. This table comes from immunoSEQ multiplex PCR, and its TCRdb copy is limited to in-frame clones, with some not included. The data contain 100,000 or so clones, 76% of them singletons. Per the germline V gene, CDR1 is PRHDT and CDR2 is FYEKMQ (reference sequence). This CDR3 has 16 residues. With V trimmed by 0 bases and J by 5 bases, 5 bases remained unmatched. This clone came up a few times. The genes are TRBV13 and TRBJ2-2, with 8 bases lining up with TRBD1. The specimen was PBMCs. The clonotype comes from a man aged 30-40 years in good health and CMV-seropositive. CDR3 loop: CASSLGTGALTGELFF. CDR3 in DNA: TGTGCCAGCAGCTTAGGGACAGGGGCGTTGACCGGGGAGCTGTTTTTT.